Following are 2 T cell receptor beta chains from one sample sequenced in a study of T cells in Graves' hyperthyroidism and ophthalmopathy. TCR beta CDR3 sequences were amplified from RNA transcripts. The HTBI primer set drove a first-round RT-PCR of the TCR CDR3. One entry per CDR3 protein results from TCRdb running MiXCR on the multiplex PCR reads. There are fewer than 650,000 distinct CDR3 sequences in the sample; 13% to 15% occur only once, and around 7% lies in the top ten. The sequenced sample was blood. The receptors come from a woman between 18 and 29 years old with Graves' ophthalmopathy.

This clonotype was observed many times. The chain recombines TRBV7-9 with TRBJ2-2, with no clear D. Germline lookup yields CDR1 SEHNR and CDR2 FQNEAQ (reference sequence). The V end was cut by 1 base, the J end by 6 bases, with 9 bases between. CDR3 length: 14 amino acids. CDR3 sequence: CASSLVDGAGELFF. The CDR3 DNA sequence: TGTGCCAGCAGCTTAGTGGATGGCGCCGGGGAGCTGTTTTTT.

This clonotype was seen ten or more times. The rearrangement joins TRBV4-3 to TRBJ2-4; TRBD1 matches at 9 bases. Germline V gene lookup returns CDR1 LGHNA and CDR2 YSLEER. Trimming at V came to 4 bases and at J to 9 bases, leaving 7 bases not matched to a gene. There are 14 residues in the CDR3. As DNA, the CDR3 is TGCGCCAGCAGCCCGGGACAGGGACGGGGCATTCAGTACTTC. As protein: CASSPGQGRGIQYF.